This TCR beta chain derives from a study of CD8+ T cells in alopecia areata. General study findings and limits: Normal skin's resident alphabeta T cells are sequenced alongside lesional scalp T cells.

Trimming removed 5 bases from V and 11 bases from J, with 15 bases in between. CDR3 length: 12 amino acids. The germline CDR1 and CDR2 sequences are MNHEY and SVGAGI. Extraction and reverse transcription of RNA yielded cDNA as the sequencing template. Libraries were prepared by immunoSEQ multiplex PCR; TCRdb keeps only in-frame clonotypes and omits some of them. This table has 90,000 to 150,000 clones, about 50% appearing once. Treatment meaning: oral pan-JAK inhibitor, 5-10 mg twice daily. The researchers isolated CD4+ and CD8+ T cells from PBMCs by sorting. This clone appeared once. The target antigen is unknown.

This TCR was recovered from a human donor with alopecia areata. The sequenced sample was CD4+ T cells sorted from blood, obtained at week 4, from a patient treated with tofacitinib. The chain has TRBV6-5 and TRBJ1-1; D is unclear. In DNA, the CDR3 is TGTGCCAGCAGTGGACGTCTACCGGAGGCTTTCTTT. It yields the protein CASSGRLPEAFF.